The present T cell receptor (beta chain) was sequenced within a study of blood T cell repertoires in COVID-19. The wider study: Acute and convalescent COVID-19 specimens originated in the United States, Italy and Spain. T cells, B-cell-depleted T cells, or PBMCs supplied cDNA or gDNA.

How the authors handled the data: Counts of nucleated cells, estimated from reference gene primer amplification, were obtained. The protocol was immunoSEQ multiplex PCR, while the TCRdb copy is restricted to in-frame clones and leaves out a portion. V and J calls and clone size are as listed in that table; D and trimming were resolved from the DNA. The table shows roughly 300,000 clones, with 65% to 85% occurring only once. Germline values: CDR1 MNHEY, CDR2 SVGAGI. Trimming shortened V by 6 bases and J by 3 bases, and 9 bases separated the two germline ends. This CDR3 has 14 amino acids. This sequence joins TRBV6-5 and TRBJ1-6; a weak D match, TRBD1 (6 bases). The sequence came from a woman aged 45-60 years with acute or convalescent COVID-19. Sequencing was performed on peripheral blood. DNA for the CDR3: TGTGCCAGCAGGGGACAACTCTATAATTCACCCCTCCACTTT. Residues: CASRGQLYNSPLHF.